Listed below are T cell receptor beta chains from one sample, sequenced in a study of CD8+ T cells in alopecia areata. Profiled with immunoSEQ multiplex PCR; TCRdb holds only in-frame clones, not every one. The data hold 130,000 or so clones, with around 49% observed a single time. The material sequenced was CD8+ T cells sorted from blood, taken at week 0. These receptors all stem from a human donor with alopecia areata. CDR3s include the opening cysteine and the closing phenylalanine or tryptophan. D genes are given only for firm matches.

j_call d_call v_call cdr3_aa
TRBJ2-7 TRBD1 TRBV7-9 CASSLEQGAVEQYF
TRBJ2-1 NA TRBV5-1 CASSLVSYLEQFF
TRBJ2-5 NA TRBV10-3 CAISESRQGIQQTQYF
TRBJ2-3 TRBD2 TRBV7-3 CASSLAGERDTQYF
TRBJ2-3 NA TRBV11-2 CASSLGPGSSTDTQYF
TRBJ2-5 NA TRBV7-9 CASSWPLGETQYF
TRBJ2-7 TRBD1 TRBV10-3 CATLATGGSEPSYEQYF
TRBJ1-5 NA TRBV5-6 CASSLAGTLYQPQHF
TRBJ2-1 NA TRBV13 CASSSRGARYNEQFF
TRBJ1-2 NA TRBV30 CAWKVRGRGGYTF
TRBJ2-3 TRBD2 TRBV5-1 CASSSKLAGELTDTQYF
TRBJ1-2 NA TRBV30 CAWISPRGDGYTF
TRBJ2-7 TRBD1 TRBV6-5 CASISGTGVNEQYF
TRBJ2-3 NA TRBV5-6 CASSFITDTQYF
TRBJ2-4 NA TRBV13 CASSLGSGNIQYF
TRBJ2-7 TRBD2 TRBV7-3 CASSLNPSGGDYEQYF
TRBJ2-7 NA TRBV5-1 CASSPPDSYEQYF
TRBJ2-1 NA TRBV29-1 CSVGPLNEQFF
TRBJ1-1 TRBD1 TRBV7-6 CASSQTGTLNTEAFF
TRBJ1-4 NA TRBV5-5 CASSWGVGDEKLFF
TRBJ2-4 NA TRBV9 CASSVDGGALYF
TRBJ2-6 NA TRBV2 CASSDSTVAGANVLTF
TRBJ2-2 NA TRBV15 CATSRAERPSGELFF
TRBJ2-5 NA TRBV7-9 CASSLVVGETQYF
TRBJ2-7 NA TRBV6-5 CASSYGPEAHEQYF
TRBJ1-1 NA TRBV30 CAWSPGTLGTEAFF
TRBJ2-7 NA TRBV29-1 CSVDPGAGTGEQYF